This T cell receptor beta chain is drawn from a study of T-cell reconstitution after alpha-beta-depleted transplantation in children. This clonotype was seen more than once but under ten times. The germline V gene has CDR1 SGHTS and CDR2 YDEGEE. V was trimmed by 0 bases and J by 9 bases, leaving 13 bases between them. This CDR3 is built from 14 residues. Unique molecular identifiers were incorporated into the prepared TCRbeta library. TCRdb analysed the PCR reads with MiXCR anew, one entry per CDR3 protein. The profile shows around 250,000 distinct CDR3 sequences, 9.9% of them singletons. The receptor comes from a human donor who donated a stem cell graft to a child with SCID. This chain joins TRBV5-8 and TRBJ2-1, with D perhaps assigned TRBD1 or TRBD2 (5 bases each). The sample here was PBMCs from the stem cell graft donor, taken from the stem cell graft. For the CDR3, the DNA is TGTGCCAGCAGCTTGGAGGGTGGGACGGCTGAGCAGTTCTTC. Its protein is CASSLEGGTAEQFF.